This TCR beta chain was recovered during a study of brain T cells in children with intractable seizures. Sequenced by immunoSEQ multiplex PCR; TCRdb stores in-frame clones only, minus some. The table lists around 340,000 clones, 93% of them singletons. As regards this clone: No antigen is known for it.

V lost 0 bases, J lost 6 bases, and 8 bases lay in between. The CDR3 contains 12 residues. Germline values: CDR1 GTSNPN, CDR2 SVGIG (reference sequence). Noted time point: blood from clinic visit 5 months post-surgery; TSC patient then seizure free. The sequenced cases were selected for having the highest brain T cell transcript signatures. Before surgery, patients took at least one anti-epileptic drug. General study findings and limits: Absence of clones before surgery may stem from lower sequencing depth. Only CDR3 sequence similarity suggested viral specificity, without known HCMV serostatus.

The chain carries TRBV30 and TRBJ1-2; perhaps TRBD1 as D (6 bases). Specimen: peripheral blood, collected about 5 months after surgery. This TCR was sampled from a boy less than two years old with tuberous sclerosis and intractable seizures. CDR3 sequence: CAWSVGGDGYTF. In DNA, the CDR3 is TGTGCCTGGAGTGTTGGGGGCGATGGCTACACCTTC.